Listed here are 32 T cell receptor beta chains from one sample, sequenced in a study of cytomegalovirus exposure and HLA in healthy donors. The repertoire was sequenced with immunoSEQ multiplex PCR; TCRdb's copy has only in-frame clones and lacks some. The table has 250,000 to 350,000 clones, 88% seen once. The sequenced material came from PBMCs. The origin of the receptors is a young woman in good health and CMV-seronegative.

The J gene is TRBJ2-5, the V gene TRBV7-2; possible D gene TRBD2, 6 bases. V lost 0 bases and J lost 5, with 16 bases in between. CDR1 is SGHTA, CDR2 FQGNSA, per germline. The CDR3 totals 16 residues. CDR3 residues: CASSLARLRDRETQYF. DNA of the CDR3: TGTGCCAGCAGCTTAGCGCGGTTGCGGGACCGGGAGACCCAGTACTTC.

The gene calls are TRBV5-1 and TRBJ2-1; tentative D call: TRBD1 (6 bases). Germline-derived CDR1 and CDR2 are SGHRS and YFSETQ. V was clipped by 7 bases and J by 5 bases, with 13 bases between them. The CDR3 extends over 13 amino acids. As DNA, the CDR3 is TGCGCCAGCGCGACAGGTCCCCACAATGAGCAGTTCTTC. Translation: CASATGPHNEQFF. Full variable domain (rest looked up from reference TRBV5-1 and TRBJ2-1): KAGVTQTPRYLIKTRGQQVTLSCSPISGHRSVSWYQQTPGQGLQFLFEYFSETQRNKGNFPGRFSGRQFSNSRSEMNVSTLELGDSALYLCASATGPHNEQFFGPGTRLTVL.

The chain is built from TRBV4-2 and TRBJ2-5; 14 bases are shared with TRBD2. This CDR3 comprises 18 residues. V shed 4 bases and J 4 bases; nucleotides not matched to a gene: 11. CDR1 is LGHNA and CDR2 is YNFKEQ in the germline V gene. CDR3 residues: CASSPRLAGGLPAETQYF. CDR3 sequence (DNA): TGTGCCAGCAGCCCCCGACTAGCGGGAGGGCTCCCTGCAGAGACCCAGTACTTC.

V usage is TRBV18 and J usage is TRBJ2-1, with 13 bases identical to TRBD2. Germline CDR1 KGHSH, CDR2 LQKENI. J was trimmed by 8 bases and V by 8 bases; bases with no gene match: 9. The CDR3 covers 15 residues. The chain's CDR3 is CASEGLAGELYEQFF. The CDR3 DNA reads as TGTGCCAGCGAAGGACTAGCGGGAGAACTCTATGAGCAGTTCTTC.

The chain uses TRBV19 and TRBJ1-2; TRBD1 aligns across 7 bases. The CDR3 covers 14 residues. V gave up 5 bases and J gave up 3 bases; unmatched junction bases: 6. From germline, CDR1 is LNHDA and CDR2 SQIVND (reference sequence). CDR3 nucleotides: TGTGCCAGTAGTCTACCGGGACAGCACTATGGCTACACCTTC. Protein: CASSLPGQHYGYTF.

The chain has TRBV6-5 and TRBJ2-3, with no clear D. CDR3 size: 14 residues. Germline V lookup: CDR1 MNHEY, CDR2 SVGAGI. Trimming removed 2 bases at V and 2 bases at J, with 8 bases between. The CDR3 DNA follows: TGTGCCAGCAGTTACAGAGCATACACAGATACGCAGTATTTT. It encodes CASSYRAYTDTQYF.

V usage is TRBV4-1 and J usage is TRBJ2-7; TRBD1 agrees at 7 bases. V was pared by 1 base and J by 2 bases, with 5 bases of the junction left unmatched. Germline CDR1 MGHRA, CDR2 YSYEKL. CDR3 length: 15 residues. For the CDR3, the DNA is TGCGCCAGCAGCCAAGTCGAGGGACAGCCCTACGAGCAGTACTTC. Translating gives CASSQVEGQPYEQYF.

The chain employs TRBV4-1 and TRBJ2-1, with 10 bases matching TRBD2. CDR1 and CDR2 from the germline V gene are MGHRA and YSYEKL. The CDR3 is 16 residues long. Losses at the gene ends were 0 bases for V and 4 bases for J; bases not matched to a gene: 3. In DNA form, the CDR3 reads TGCGCCAGCAGCCAAGAGGTACTAGCGGGATACAATGAGCAGTTCTTC. The encoded protein is CASSQEVLAGYNEQFF.

J is TRBJ2-2 and V is TRBV2; 10 bases align to TRBD2. This CDR3 region has 18 residues. Trimming cost V 4 bases and J 1 base; bases outside gene matches: 9. Germline values: CDR1 SNHLY, CDR2 FYNNEI. CDR3 in amino acids: CASSGLAGEAMNTGELFF. In DNA, the CDR3 is TGTGCCAGCAGTGGGCTAGCGGGAGAGGCGATGAACACCGGGGAGCTGTTTTTT.

This sequence joins TRBV28 and TRBJ1-5; no reliable D call. The CDR3 extends over 12 amino acids. Trimming cost V 7 bases and J 11 bases, with 15 bases left between them. The germline V gene has CDR1 MDHEN and CDR2 SYDVKM. The DNA for the CDR3 is TGTGCCAGCAATTCCCCCTCAGCGGCCCAGCATTTT. This gives the protein CASNSPSAAQHF.

This clone showed up just once. The CDR3: CASSSETQGETQYF. The CDR3 DNA reads as TGTGCCAGCAGCTCTGAGACACAGGGGGAAACGCAGTACTTC. The chain has TRBV5-6 and TRBJ2-7, with 8 bases fitting TRBD1. This CDR3 has 14 residues. Trimming cost V 3 bases and J 9 bases; bases outside gene matches: 11. Germline-derived CDR1 and CDR2 are SGHDT and YYEEEE.

The chain employs TRBV6-1 and TRBJ2-3; the match to TRBD2 covers 7 bases. CDR3 length: 14 residues. CDR1 and CDR2 from the germline V gene are MNHNS and SASEGT. Trimming took 3 bases from V and 4 from J; bases not matched to a gene: 4. The CDR3 sequence: CASSDGGTPDTQYF. The CDR3 nucleotides read TGTGCCAGCAGTGACGGGGGGACCCCAGATACGCAGTATTTT.

The table lists this clone with a count of one. V is TRBV27 and J is TRBJ2-2; 10 bases agree with TRBD1. The CDR3 is made up of 15 amino acids. The germline gives CDR1 MNHEY, CDR2 SMNVEV (reference sequence). V was clipped by 6 bases and J by 6 bases; unmatched bases: 7. CDR3: CASSIGTGVAGELFF. The CDR3 DNA reads as TGTGCCAGCAGCATCGGGACAGGGGTTGCCGGGGAGCTGTTTTTT.

This chain uses TRBV18 with TRBJ2-3; possibly TRBD2 for D (5 bases). Per the germline V gene, CDR1 is KGHSH and CDR2 is LQKENI. This CDR3 is 14 amino acids long. Trimming took 4 bases from V and 3 from J, leaving 11 bases between them. This CDR3 reads CASSLPSITDTQYF. CDR3 bases: TGTGCCAGCTCACTCCCTAGCATAACAGATACGCAGTATTTT.

In regard to this clone: The identical CDR3 is also encoded by other nucleotide sequences in the sample. The V gene is TRBV7-6, the J gene TRBJ2-7, with TRBD2 matching 8 bases. The V gene end was trimmed by 1 base and the J gene end by 6 bases; junction bases not matched to a gene: 2. The germline CDR1 and CDR2 sequences are SGHVS and FNYEAQ. The CDR3 extends over 13 amino acids. CDR3 region: CASSLDLAGEQYF. CDR3 DNA: TGTGCCAGCAGCTTAGATCTAGCGGGCGAGCAGTACTTC.

The genes are TRBV25-1 and TRBJ2-4, with no clear D. The CDR3 runs to 14 residues. Trimming pared 3 bases from V and 4 bases from J, leaving 10 bases between. CDR1 is MGHDK, CDR2 SYGVNS, per germline. The CDR3 nucleotides are TGTGCCAGCAGTGACGACATAGAAAAAAACATTCAGTACTTC. This codes for CASSDDIEKNIQYF.

V gene TRBV28 combines with J gene TRBJ1-1, with 8 bases that match TRBD1. Unmatched junction bases numbered 14, after V lost 10 bases and J lost 4 bases. The CDR3 is made up of 15 amino acids. Germline assignment: CDR1 MDHEN and CDR2 SYDVKM. CDR3 sequence (DNA): TGTGCCACCCAAAAGTCAGGGGGCGCCGGCACTGAAGCTTTCTTT. It specifies CATQKSGGAGTEAFF. The full variable domain, rest sourced from reference TRBV28 and TRBJ1-1, is DVKVTQSSRYLVKRTGEKVFLECVQDMDHENMFWYRQDPGLGLRLIYFSYDVKMKEKGDIPEGYSVSREKKERFSLILESASTNQTSMYLCATQKSGGAGTEAFFGQGTRLTVV.

This clone occurred a few times. The J gene is TRBJ2-7, the V gene TRBV19, with D possibly being TRBD2 (7 bases). CDR3 size: 16 residues. Germline CDR1 and CDR2: LNHDA and SQIVND (reference sequence). Trimming pared 1 base from V and 1 base from J, leaving 14 bases between. DNA for the CDR3: TGTGCCAGTAGTATAGTAGGGGGGGTATCTTCCTACGAGCAGTACTTC. It yields the protein CASSIVGGVSSYEQYF.

This rearrangement joins TRBV28 to TRBJ1-2; D call uncertain. The CDR3 contains 15 residues. The V end lost 3 bases, the J end lost 5 bases, and 16 bases lay between the germline ends. Germline assignment: CDR1 MDHEN and CDR2 SYDVKM. The CDR3 protein is CASSFGELIGYGYTF. DNA of the CDR3: TGTGCCAGCAGTTTTGGTGAGCTAATCGGGTATGGCTACACCTTC.

V usage is TRBV2 and J usage is TRBJ2-1; 8 nucleotides agree with TRBD2. This CDR3 comprises 18 residues. Germline lookup yields CDR1 SNHLY and CDR2 FYNNEI. J gave up 5 bases and V 0 bases, and 12 bases lay outside the gene matches. CDR3 coding DNA: TGTGCCAGCAGTGAAGCTCCGACTAGCGCGGTTGCCGACAATGAGCAGTTCTTC. Translating gives CASSEAPTSAVADNEQFF.

This clone was observed a single time. The V call is TRBV2, the J call TRBJ1-3; no firm D call. The CDR3 is made up of 13 amino acids. Looked up from germline, CDR1 is SNHLY and CDR2 is FYNNEI. The V end was cut by 3 bases, the J end by 5 bases, with 8 bases between. The CDR3 nucleotides read TGTGCCAGCAGTGACGGAGGAAGAAACACCATATATTTT. It codes for CASSDGGRNTIYF.

This clone was seen only a few times. The V gene is TRBV7-6, the J gene TRBJ1-3; no reliable D call. The CDR3 runs to 15 residues. CDR1 is SGHVS, CDR2 FNYEAQ, per germline. Deletions cut 4 bases from V and 0 bases from J, with 10 bases between. The CDR3 DNA follows: TGTGCCAGCAGCTCAGCGACGGGCTCTGGAAACACCATATATTTT. It is translated as CASSSATGSGNTIYF.

The CDR3 bases are TGTGCCAGTATAGTGAACACTGAAGCTTTCTTT. Its protein is CASIVNTEAFF. The chain joins TRBV6-1 to TRBJ1-1; D is uncertain. Trimming took 9 bases from V and 0 from J, leaving 5 bases between them. This CDR3 is built from 11 residues. From germline, CDR1 is MNHNS and CDR2 SASEGT.

The chain recombines TRBV4-3 with TRBJ2-6; no reliable D call. This CDR3 spans 15 amino acids. The V end lost 2 bases, the J end lost 0 bases, and 5 bases lay between the germline ends. Germline assignment: CDR1 LGHNA and CDR2 YSLEER. CDR3 bases: TGCGCCAGCAGCCAACGACACTCTGGGGCCAACGTCCTGACTTTC. Residues: CASSQRHSGANVLTF.

The chain employs TRBV10-1 and TRBJ2-7; D gene ambiguous. CDR3 length: 11 residues. With 6 bases removed from V and 5 bases from J, the gap between germline ends came to 8 bases. From germline, CDR1 is WNHNN and CDR2 SYGVQD (reference sequence). CDR3: CASRKLHEQYF. DNA for the CDR3: TGCGCCAGCAGAAAGCTACACGAGCAGTACTTC.

The V call is TRBV6-5, the J call TRBJ1-2, with TRBD1 as a possible D gene (6 bases). CDR1 is MNHEY and CDR2 is SVGAGI in the germline V gene. CDR3 length equals 13 residues. V was pared by 2 bases and J by 9 bases, with 13 bases between. This chain's CDR3 is CASSYVSDRSYTF. CDR3 DNA sequence: TGTGCCAGCAGTTACGTCTCGGACAGAAGCTACACCTTC.

CDR3 sequence (DNA): TGTGCCAGCAGTCAGCAGGGAGATACGCAGTATTTT. It is translated as CASSQQGDTQYF. J is TRBJ2-3 and V is TRBV27, with D maybe TRBD1 (5 bases). V lost 5 bases, J lost 5 bases, and 8 bases lay in between. The CDR3 has 12 amino acids. The V gene's germline CDR1 is MNHEY and CDR2 SMNVEV (reference sequence).

The genes are TRBV5-1 and TRBJ2-7; tentatively, D is TRBD1 (9 bases). The CDR3 has 20 residues. V was pared by 5 bases and J by 4 bases, with 34 bases between. Looked up from germline, CDR1 is SGHRS and CDR2 is YFSETQ. This CDR3 is CASRHHGQGYETSVRYEQYF. DNA of the CDR3: TGCGCCAGCAGACACCACGGACAGGGGTATGAGACTAGCGTCAGGTACGAGCAGTACTTC.

The gene calls are TRBV30 and TRBJ2-7; a weak D match, TRBD1 (6 bases). CDR1 is GTSNPN and CDR2 is SVGIG in the germline V gene (reference sequence). Trimming took off 7 bases at V and 5 bases at J, with 15 bases between the two ends. The CDR3 extends over 12 amino acids. CDR3 nucleotide sequence: TGTGCCTCAAGACCAGGGGACGACGAGCAGTACTTC. Translation gives CASRPGDDEQYF.

This chain uses TRBV30 with TRBJ1-2; D is unclear. The CDR3 is 11 residues long. V was trimmed by 4 bases and J by 7 bases, leaving 10 bases between them. Germline V gene data show CDR1 as GTSNPN and CDR2 as SVGIG (reference sequence). The CDR3 DNA sequence: TGTGCCTGGAACGGTCGCGGTGGCTACACCTTC. Amino acid sequence: CAWNGRGGYTF. Full variable domain (remainder filled in from reference TRBV30 and TRBJ1-2): SQTIHQWPATLVQPVGSPLSLECTVEGTSNPNLYWYRQAAGRGLQLLFYSVGIGQISSEVPQNLSASRPQDRQFILSSKKLLLSDSGFYLCAWNGRGGYTFGSGTRLTVV.

This clone was recorded once. This sequence joins TRBV5-1 and TRBJ1-4; 9 nucleotides align to TRBD1. V gave up 4 bases and J gave up 0 bases; unmatched junction bases: 19. CDR1 and CDR2 from the germline V gene are SGHRS and YFSETQ. The CDR3 contains 21 residues. CDR3 amino acids: CASSREGPGQGRGATNEKLFF. CDR3 nucleotides: TGCGCCAGCAGCCGGGAAGGTCCGGGACAGGGTCGCGGGGCAACTAATGAAAAACTGTTTTTT.

This chain uses TRBV2 with TRBJ2-2, with a weak D call TRBD1 (6 bases). Germline lookup yields CDR1 SNHLY and CDR2 FYNNEI. Between the trimmed V and J ends, which lost 7 bases and 4 bases, there was a span of 10 bases. CDR3 length equals 13 residues. Written as DNA, the CDR3 is TGTGCCAGCACACTCAGGGGCACCGGGGAGCTGTTTTTT. Its protein product is CASTLRGTGELFF.